The 22 T cell receptor beta chains in this list originate from one sample, sequenced in a study of STAT3 mutations in large granular lymphocyte leukemia. General study results and limits: At least one immunodominant TCR beta clonotype appeared in every T-cell large granular lymphocyte leukemia patient.

Their antigens remain unidentified. The table came from immunoSEQ multiplex PCR; TCRdb's copy has only in-frame clones and leaves some out. The data show approximately 10,000 clones, about 52% seen once. Sequenced material: peripheral blood mononuclear cells. These receptors came from a boy aged 5-17 years with T-cell large granular lymphocyte leukemia. Some clones in this sample may be carry-over from other donors' samples.

This clone is classed as medium-sized. The chain combines TRBV6-1 with TRBJ2-5; no clear D gene. This CDR3 is 15 amino acids long. CDR1 is MNHNS, CDR2 SASEGT, per germline. Trimming pared 6 bases from V and 1 base from J, leaving 15 bases between. DNA of the CDR3: TGTGCCAGCAGCAGGAATCTGATGTCCCAAGAGACCCAGTACTTC. This codes for CASSRNLMSQETQYF.

The J gene is TRBJ2-7, the V gene TRBV30, with TRBD1 matching over 7 bases. CDR1 and CDR2 from the germline V gene are GTSNPN and SVGIG (reference sequence). The trim removed 2 bases at V and 2 bases at J, leaving 3 bases unmatched. There are 13 residues in the CDR3. The CDR3 spells CAWSTGQPYEQYF. In DNA form, the CDR3 reads TGTGCCTGGAGTACGGGACAGCCCTACGAGCAGTACTTC.

The V and J genes are TRBV30 and TRBJ1-1; D perhaps matches TRBD1 (6 bases). The ends were cut back, 2 bases at V and 11 bases at J, with 15 bases in the middle. The CDR3 totals 12 residues. Germline V gives CDR1 GTSNPN, CDR2 SVGIG (reference sequence). The CDR3 protein is CAWSRLQGRAFF. Written as DNA, the CDR3 is TGTGCCTGGAGTAGATTACAGGGTAGGGCTTTCTTT.

This clone is medium-sized. The chain links TRBV29-1 to TRBJ2-3, with unresolved D. The CDR3 totals 13 residues. V lost 7 bases to trimming and J lost 2 bases, with 13 bases between them. CDR1 SQVTM and CDR2 ANQGSEA come from the germline V gene. This CDR3 reads CSAPSPSTDTQYF. The CDR3 coding sequence is TGCAGCGCCCCGAGCCCGTCCACAGATACGCAGTATTTT.

The gene calls are TRBV19 and TRBJ1-5; possibly TRBD1 for D (6 bases). The CDR3 runs 14 residues. Trimming left V 2 bases short and J 4 bases short, with 9 bases between. In germline, CDR1 is LNHDA, CDR2 SQIVND (reference sequence). The CDR3 sequence is CASSITQGNQPQHF. The CDR3 DNA sequence: TGTGCCAGTAGTATAACGCAGGGGAATCAGCCCCAGCATTTT.

This rearrangement joins TRBV29-1 to TRBJ2-7, with D possibly TRBD1 on 5 matching bases. CDR3 length: 11 residues. The V gene lost 6 bases and the J gene lost 2 bases, with 8 bases spanning the gap. CDR1 and CDR2 from the germline V gene are SQVTM and ANQGSEA. CDR3 in DNA: TGCAGCGTCCTGACAGCCTACGAGCAGTACTTC. It codes for CSVLTAYEQYF.

The V gene is TRBV7-2, the J gene TRBJ2-5; TRBD2 matches 12 bases. The CDR3 is made up of 15 amino acids. The germline gives CDR1 SGHTA, CDR2 FQGNSA. With V trimmed by 4 bases and J by 5 bases, 5 bases remained unmatched. CDR3 DNA: TGTGCCAGCAGCTCCGGACTAGCGGGGACGGAGACCCAGTACTTC. Its protein is CASSSGLAGTETQYF.

The V call is TRBV12-5, the J call TRBJ1-2, with D possibly TRBD1 on 5 matching bases. Germline loops: CDR1 LGHNT, CDR2 FRNRAP. With 8 bases removed from V and 2 bases from J, the gap between germline ends came to 21 bases. CDR3 length: 16 amino acids. The CDR3 DNA reads as TGTGCTAGTTTTGACCCCATGCGTGGGGCGAACTATGGCTACACCTTC. It codes for CASFDPMRGANYGYTF. The full variable domain, with the rest looked up from reference TRBV12-5 and TRBJ1-2, is DARVTQTPRHKVTEMGQEVTMRCQPILGHNTVFWYRQTMMQGLELLAYFRNRAPLDDSGMPKDRFSAEMPDATLATLKIQPSEPRDSAVYFCASFDPMRGANYGYTFGSGTRLTVV.

Only one count was recorded for this clone. The chain links TRBV25-1 to TRBJ2-7; D unresolved. The CDR3 covers 12 residues. The germline CDR1 and CDR2 sequences are MGHDK and SYGVNS. Trimming cost V 8 bases and J 1 base, with 9 bases left between them. The CDR3 loop is CASAVGSYEQYF. In nucleotides, the CDR3 is TGTGCCAGCGCGGTAGGGTCCTACGAGCAGTACTTC.

This clone occurred once. The chain employs TRBV5-1 and TRBJ2-1; D unclear. From germline, CDR1 is SGHRS and CDR2 YFSETQ. Trimming stripped 4 bases from V and 7 bases from J, with 15 bases between. CDR3 length equals 14 residues. CDR3 protein: CASSRVGLGNEQFF. In DNA form, the CDR3 reads TGCGCCAGCAGCCGGGTGGGCCTGGGAAATGAGCAGTTCTTC.

This clone has just a few counts. The sample has other DNA sequences that encode this CDR3 too. V usage is TRBV29-1 and J usage is TRBJ1-5, with TRBD1 matching 8 bases. The V and J ends lost 7 bases and 2 bases, in that order; junction bases with no gene match: 4. CDR3 length: 13 residues. The V gene's germline CDR1 is SQVTM and CDR2 ANQGSEA. Here the CDR3 DNA reads TGCAGCGCCGGACAGGGTGGCAATCAGCCCCAGCATTTT. Translating gives CSAGQGGNQPQHF. Full variable domain (missing parts from reference TRBV29-1 and TRBJ1-5): SAVISQKPSRDICQRGTSLTIQCQVDSQVTMMFWYRQQPGQSLTLIATANQGSEATYESGFVIDKFPISRPNLTFSTLTVSNMSPEDSSIYLCSAGQGGNQPQHFGDGTRLSIL.

J is TRBJ2-6 and V is TRBV18, with D maybe TRBD2 (6 bases). CDR3 length: 15 residues. With 3 bases removed from V and 4 bases from J, the gap between germline ends came to 10 bases. Germline CDR1 is KGHSH and CDR2 is LQKENI. CDR3 bases: TGTGCCAGCTCACCGTGGGAGGCCGGGGCCAACGTCCTGACTTTC. This sequence encodes CASSPWEAGANVLTF.

This clone was found a few times. The rearrangement links TRBV10-3 to TRBJ2-5, with TRBD2 matching 9 bases. Losses at the gene ends were 10 bases for V and 5 bases for J; bases not matched to a gene: 14. The CDR3 is 15 residues long. Germline V gives CDR1 ENHRY, CDR2 SYGVKD. This chain's CDR3 is CATSPGRGGVETQYF. DNA for the CDR3: TGTGCCACTTCGCCAGGGCGGGGGGGCGTGGAGACCCAGTACTTC.

This chain uses TRBV7-9 with TRBJ2-2; no clear D. Germline V gene sequence: CDR1 SEHNR, CDR2 FQNEAQ (reference sequence). The CDR3 spans 13 residues. Trimming stripped 1 base from V and 5 bases from J, with 5 bases between. The CDR3 DNA is TGTGCCAGCAGCTTAGATGGGACCGGGGAGCTGTTTTTT. Amino acids: CASSLDGTGELFF. Supplemented by reference TRBV7-9 and TRBJ2-2, the full variable domain reads DTGVSQNPRHKITKRGQNVTFRCDPISEHNRLYWYRQTLGQGPEFLTYFQNEAQLEKSRLLSDRFSAERPKGSFSTLEIQRTEQGDSAMYLCASSLDGTGELFFGEGSRLTVL.

The chain couples TRBV6-1 to TRBJ2-7; D not resolved. CDR1 and CDR2 from the germline V gene are MNHNS and SASEGT. The length of the CDR3 is 13 residues. V was clipped by 5 bases and J by 2 bases, with 10 bases between them. DNA for the CDR3: TGTGCCAGCAGTCGAACAGTAACCTACGAGCAGTACTTC. It specifies CASSRTVTYEQYF.

This chain links TRBV6-5 with TRBJ1-2, with TRBD1 as a possible D gene (5 bases). Trimming pared 6 bases from V and 7 bases from J, leaving 15 bases between. This CDR3 region has 13 residues. Germline lookup yields CDR1 MNHEY and CDR2 SVGAGI. The CDR3: CASSPGTGGGYTF. CDR3 in DNA: TGTGCCAGCAGCCCCGGGACCGGCGGTGGCTACACCTTC.

The rearrangement uses TRBV29-1 and TRBJ1-2; D may be TRBD1 (5 bases). CDR1 is SQVTM, CDR2 ANQGSEA, per germline. The CDR3 consists of 10 residues. Trimming removed 7 bases at V and 6 bases at J, with 9 bases between. The CDR3 spells CSAGGNGYTF. CDR3 bases: TGCAGCGCGGGGGGAAATGGCTACACCTTC. The variable domain in full, with the rest retrieved from reference TRBV29-1 and TRBJ1-2, is SAVISQKPSRDICQRGTSLTIQCQVDSQVTMMFWYRQQPGQSLTLIATANQGSEATYESGFVIDKFPISRPNLTFSTLTVSNMSPEDSSIYLCSAGGNGYTFGSGTRLTVV.

This clone was observed a few times. J is TRBJ2-5 and V is TRBV6-1; 16 bases line up with TRBD2. Losses at the gene ends were 8 bases for V and 4 bases for J; bases not matched to a gene: 1. Germline V gene sequence: CDR1 MNHNS, CDR2 SASEGT. The CDR3 covers 14 residues. The CDR3 nucleotides are TGTGCCAGCGGGACTAGCGGGGGGGCAGAGACCCAGTACTTC. Translating it yields CASGTSGGAETQYF.

The chain employs TRBV18 and TRBJ1-5; D gene ambiguous. V dropped 0 bases and J dropped 9 bases, with 9 bases sitting between them. Germline loops: CDR1 KGHSH, CDR2 LQKENI. The length of the CDR3 is 13 residues. The CDR3 spells CASSPPGWGPQHF. The CDR3 DNA is TGTGCCAGCTCACCACCGGGGTGGGGGCCCCAGCATTTT.

This chain links TRBV5-1 with TRBJ1-1; a weak D match, TRBD1 (6 bases). The CDR3 has 15 residues. Trimming removed 2 bases from V and 1 base from J, with 12 bases in between. The germline V gene encodes CDR1 SGHRS and CDR2 YFSETQ. CDR3 amino acids: CASSFQGRGNTEAFF. CDR3 bases: TGCGCCAGCAGCTTCCAAGGCAGGGGGAACACTGAAGCTTTCTTT. Using reference TRBV5-1 and TRBJ1-1 for the parts outside the CDR3, the full variable domain is KAGVTQTPRYLIKTRGQQVTLSCSPISGHRSVSWYQQTPGQGLQFLFEYFSETQRNKGNFPGRFSGRQFSNSRSEMNVSTLELGDSALYLCASSFQGRGNTEAFFGQGTRLTVV.

This clone occurred once. The CDR3 here is CASSRETSANNEQFF. Here the CDR3 DNA reads TGCGCCAGCAGCCGCGAGACTAGCGCAAACAATGAGCAGTTCTTC. This sequence joins TRBV5-1 and TRBJ2-1; 8 nucleotides align to TRBD2. Germline V gives CDR1 SGHRS, CDR2 YFSETQ. This CDR3 spans 15 amino acids. The V segment lost 4 bases and the J segment 5 bases; nucleotides outside the gene matches: 8.

In DNA, the CDR3 is TGTGCCAGCAGAAGAATCGACAGGGACTACACTGAAGCTTTCTTT. This codes for CASRRIDRDYTEAFF. V is TRBV28 and J is TRBJ1-1, with 7 bases lining up with TRBD1. V lost 6 bases to trimming and J lost 3 bases; unmatched junction nucleotides: 10. Germline V gene data show CDR1 as MDHEN and CDR2 as SYDVKM. The CDR3 sequence is 15 residues long.